This T cell receptor beta chain was captured in a study of blood T cell repertoires in COVID-19. As processed by the authors: Using reference gene primer amplification, nucleated cell counts were estimated. Repertoires were generated with immunoSEQ multiplex PCR, while TCRdb's copy carries only in-frame clones and drops some. The V and J calls and clone size were taken over from that table, and D and trimming were inferred from the DNA. The sample has 220,000 or so clones, 84% seen once; the top ten hold 4% to 6%. This clone has more than one count but fewer than ten. Other DNA sequences in the same sample also yield this CDR3. This clonotype was sampled from a woman aged 55-75 years who had recovered from COVID-19. The sequenced sample was peripheral blood.

Here the CDR3 DNA reads TGCGCCAGCAGCCCCGACAGGGTTAACTATGGCTACACCTTC. This gives the protein CASSPDRVNYGYTF. V and J are TRBV5-1 and TRBJ1-2; the match to TRBD1 covers 7 bases. Losses at the gene ends were 4 bases for V and 1 base for J; bases not matched to a gene: 4. This CDR3 has 14 amino acids. CDR1 and CDR2 (germline): SGHRS, YFSETQ.